The T cell receptor (beta chain) under discussion was sequenced for a study of cytomegalovirus exposure and HLA in healthy donors. In regard to this clone: What it binds is not known.

60 Vbeta and 13 Jbeta primers were used in PCR. TCRdb's table, derived via immunoSEQ multiplex PCR, lists solely in-frame clones and lacks some. The data hold 150,000 or so clones, with approximately 83% observed a single time. Notes on the study in general: Near-uniform donor sequencing depth was presumed by presence/absence analyses.

The CDR3 contains 15 residues. CDR1 is MNHEY, CDR2 SMNVEV, per germline (reference sequence). The trim removed 7 bases at V and 5 bases at J, leaving 10 bases unmatched. This TCR was recovered from a man aged 18 to 30 in good health and CMV-seropositive. V is TRBV27 and J is TRBJ2-3; 9 bases are a match to TRBD1. The sequenced material came from PBMCs. Written as DNA, the CDR3 is TGTGCCAGCACCCTCGGGACAGGGAGTTTAGATACGCAGTATTTT. Translation: CASTLGTGSLDTQYF.